The 28 T cell receptor beta chains below were found in one sample sequenced in a study of T cell changes during pregnancy in multiple sclerosis. The method was immunoSEQ multiplex PCR; TCRdb's version includes in-frame clones alone and lacks a portion of them. The table lists about 49,000 clones, 85% to 95% of them singletons. Sequences were derived from CD8+ T cells from peripheral blood mononuclear cells, sampled before pregnancy. The receptors were sampled from a female donor with multiple sclerosis, enrolled in a pregnancy study.

This clone was recorded only once. The rearrangement uses TRBV30 and TRBJ2-1; 12 bases fit TRBD2. The CDR3 runs to 18 residues. The V segment lost 5 bases and the J segment 3 bases; nucleotides outside the gene matches: 14. In germline, CDR1 is GTSNPN, CDR2 SVGIG (reference sequence). As DNA, the CDR3 is TGTGCCTGGGGGGGGGTGGCTAGCGGGAGGGGGAGCTACAATGAGCAGTTCTTC. Translated: CAWGGVASGRGSYNEQFF.

The chain is built from TRBV7-8 and TRBJ2-7; the match to TRBD1 covers 7 bases. V dropped 3 bases and J dropped 3; count of bases not matched to a gene: 8. The germline V gene has CDR1 SGHVS and CDR2 FQNEAQ. This CDR3 spans 15 amino acids. The CDR3 region has the DNA TGTGCCAGCAGCTTGGAACCGGGACAGATCTACGAGCAGTACTTC. This sequence encodes CASSLEPGQIYEQYF.

The V and J genes are TRBV19 and TRBJ2-1; D is unclear. Germline lookup yields CDR1 LNHDA and CDR2 SQIVND (reference sequence). The ends were cut back, 1 base at V and 7 bases at J, with 5 bases in the middle. The CDR3 loop spans 12 amino acids. CDR3 coding DNA: TGTGCCAGTAGTATAGCCGGGAATGAGCAGTTCTTC. This gives the protein CASSIAGNEQFF.

V usage is TRBV5-6 and J usage is TRBJ2-3; 7 nucleotides match TRBD2. The CDR3 contains 16 residues. Germline-derived CDR1 and CDR2 are SGHDT and YYEEEE. Losses at the gene ends were 3 bases for V and 1 base for J; bases not matched to a gene: 8. In DNA form, the CDR3 reads TGTGCCAGCAGCTCTTGGCCGGCGGGAGGCACAGATACGCAGTATTTT. Translated, it gives CASSSWPAGGTDTQYF.

This chain uses TRBV6-5 with TRBJ1-2; 10 positions match TRBD1. J was trimmed by 7 bases and V by 5 bases; bases with no gene match: 4. The V gene's germline CDR1 is MNHEY and CDR2 SVGAGI. The CDR3 spans 13 residues. CDR3 residues: CASSLGQGVGYTF. In nucleotides, the CDR3 is TGTGCCAGCAGTCTCGGACAGGGGGTTGGCTACACCTTC.

The V gene is TRBV27, the J gene TRBJ2-4, with TRBD1 identical over 9 bases. Germline V gene data show CDR1 as MNHEY and CDR2 as SMNVEV (reference sequence). V was clipped by 9 bases and J by 8 bases; unmatched bases: 5. CDR3 length: 12 residues. Here the CDR3 DNA reads TGTGCCAGTACAGGGGGCGCCGACATTCAGTACTTC. This codes for CASTGGADIQYF.

This chain uses TRBV5-1 with TRBJ2-7, with 7 bases matching TRBD2. Germline assignment: CDR1 SGHRS and CDR2 YFSETQ. This CDR3 region has 15 residues. V dropped 0 bases and J dropped 4; count of bases not matched to a gene: 7. The CDR3 reads CASSLEPGGYYEQYF. In DNA form, the CDR3 reads TGCGCCAGCAGCTTGGAGCCCGGGGGGTATTACGAGCAGTACTTC.

The chain links TRBV20-1 to TRBJ2-7, with D tentatively TRBD1 (6 bases). This CDR3 comprises 11 residues. Germline values: CDR1 DFQATT, CDR2 SNEGSKA (reference sequence). With 7 bases removed from V and 6 bases from J, the gap between germline ends came to 13 bases. The CDR3 DNA reads TGCAGTGGCGGACAGCCGCCCGAGCAGTACTTC. Amino acid sequence: CSGGQPPEQYF.

The table lists this clone with a count of one. The chain links TRBV11-2 to TRBJ1-2; D remains unclear. The CDR3 length is 13 residues. The V gene's germline CDR1 is SGHAT and CDR2 FQNNGV. V was shortened by 1 base and J by 3 bases, with 6 bases between the two germline ends. The CDR3 is CASSLGVDYGYTF. For the CDR3, the DNA is TGTGCCAGCAGCTTAGGAGTCGACTATGGCTACACCTTC.

The CDR3 here is CASSGQGHTEAFF. The CDR3 DNA sequence: TGTGCCAGCAGCGGACAGGGGCACACTGAAGCTTTCTTT. This sequence joins TRBV9 and TRBJ1-1, with TRBD1 identical over 8 bases. The CDR3 is made up of 13 amino acids. V lost 3 bases to trimming and J lost 3 bases; unmatched junction nucleotides: 1. CDR1 and CDR2 (germline): SGDLS, YYNGEE.

This chain uses TRBV18 with TRBJ2-2, with D unclear. The germline V gene encodes CDR1 KGHSH and CDR2 LQKENI. Trimming shortened V by 1 base and J by 2 bases, and 11 bases separated the two germline ends. This CDR3 is 16 amino acids long. The chain's CDR3 is CASSPRHYLNTGELFF. CDR3 sequence (DNA): TGTGCCAGCTCACCACGGCACTACCTCAACACCGGGGAGCTGTTTTTT.

The sample holds one count of this clone. The rearrangement uses TRBV25-1 and TRBJ2-5, with 8 bases identical to TRBD2. This CDR3 is 15 amino acids long. Trimming took 8 bases from V and 1 from J; bases not matched to a gene: 9. Germline CDR1 is MGHDK and CDR2 is SYGVNS. This CDR3 reads CASEKPSGCQETQYF. The CDR3 DNA reads as TGTGCCAGCGAAAAGCCTAGCGGGTGCCAAGAGACCCAGTACTTC.

The chain joins TRBV9 to TRBJ2-7, with 10 bases identical to TRBD1. In germline, CDR1 is SGDLS, CDR2 YYNGEE. V lost 4 bases to trimming and J lost 4 bases; unmatched junction nucleotides: 5. The CDR3 is made up of 14 amino acids. CDR3 coding DNA: TGTGCCAGCAGCCTGGGACAGGGGAGTTACGAGCAGTACTTC. Translated: CASSLGQGSYEQYF.

V is TRBV27 and J is TRBJ1-1, with D unresolved. Germline V lookup: CDR1 MNHEY, CDR2 SMNVEV (reference sequence). V lost 5 bases to trimming and J lost 4 bases, with 14 bases between them. CDR3 length: 14 residues. CDR3: CASSPGVVGTEAFF. The CDR3 bases are TGTGCCAGCAGTCCCGGGGTAGTTGGCACTGAAGCTTTCTTT.

This rearrangement joins TRBV6-5 to TRBJ1-1; D possibly corresponds to TRBD1 (5 bases). Germline lookup yields CDR1 MNHEY and CDR2 SVGAGI. Trimming removed 8 bases at V and 4 bases at J, with 17 bases between. This CDR3 region has 14 residues. The CDR3 DNA sequence: TGTGCCAGCGATTCTGGGACTGGGGGCACTGAAGCTTTCTTT. It translates to CASDSGTGGTEAFF.

The rearrangement joins TRBV27 to TRBJ2-2; 7 nucleotides match TRBD2. The CDR3 has 14 residues. V gave up 8 bases and J gave up 7 bases; unmatched junction bases: 10. Germline V gene sequence: CDR1 MNHEY, CDR2 SMNVEV (reference sequence). The CDR3 here is CASAPGGRVGELFF. CDR3 DNA sequence: TGTGCCAGCGCCCCTGGGGGGAGGGTCGGGGAGCTGTTTTTT.

This chain joins TRBV19 and TRBJ1-1; TRBD1 might be the D (6 bases). Germline V gene sequence: CDR1 LNHDA, CDR2 SQIVND (reference sequence). V was shortened by 6 bases and J by 0 bases, with 8 bases between the two germline ends. The CDR3 extends over 13 amino acids. CDR3 DNA: TGTGCCAGTAGAGCAGGGGTGAACACTGAAGCTTTCTTT. It yields the protein CASRAGVNTEAFF.

The CDR3 DNA reads as TGTGCCAGCAGCGTGCTCGCGGGAGTCGATACCGGGGAGCTGTTTTTT. Protein product: CASSVLAGVDTGELFF. V gene TRBV9 combines with J gene TRBJ2-2; TRBD2 aligns across 7 bases. CDR3 length: 16 residues. The V and J ends lost 2 bases and 5 bases, in that order; junction bases with no gene match: 9. Per germline, CDR1 SGDLS and CDR2 YYNGEE.

The chain is built from TRBV5-8 and TRBJ2-6; 8 bases line up with TRBD1. The germline CDR1 and CDR2 sequences are SGHTS and YDEGEE. Germline trimming cut 7 bases from V and 1 base from J; bases unmatched to any gene: 10. CDR3 length: 17 amino acids. CDR3 amino acids: CASGGDRKLSGANVLTF. As DNA, the CDR3 is TGTGCCAGCGGAGGGGACAGGAAACTTTCTGGGGCCAACGTCCTGACTTTC.

The chain joins TRBV19 to TRBJ1-5; D remains ambiguous. The CDR3 has 14 residues. Germline CDR1 and CDR2: LNHDA and SQIVND (reference sequence). V lost 7 bases, J lost 2 bases, and 12 bases lay in between. The CDR3 DNA follows: TGTGCCAGTATAGCGAGGGAAGGCAATCAGCCCCAGCATTTT. This sequence encodes CASIAREGNQPQHF. Looking up the rest from reference TRBV19 and TRBJ1-5 gives the full variable domain: DGGITQSPKYLFRKEGQNVTLSCEQNLNHDAMYWYRQDPGQGLRLIYYSQIVNDFQKGDIAEGYSVSREKKESFPLTVTSAQKNPTAFYLCASIAREGNQPQHFGDGTRLSIL.

The V call is TRBV30, the J call TRBJ1-1; the D is unclear. CDR1 and CDR2 (germline): GTSNPN, SVGIG (reference sequence). The length of the CDR3 is 13 residues. V was trimmed by 2 bases and J by 11 bases, leaving 18 bases between them. The CDR3 protein is CAWSSTGGLPAFF. CDR3 bases: TGTGCCTGGAGTAGCACGGGCGGGTTACCCGCTTTCTTT.

The chain links TRBV29-1 to TRBJ2-7; 7 nucleotides line up with TRBD1. Germline CDR1 reads SQVTM; CDR2 reads ANQGSEA. The V gene end was trimmed by 6 bases and the J gene end by 0 bases; junction bases not matched to a gene: 11. The CDR3 has 15 amino acids. CDR3 DNA: TGCAGCGTCGTATTCCGGGACAGACGCTCCTACGAGCAGTACTTC. Translation: CSVVFRDRRSYEQYF.

The chain joins TRBV27 to TRBJ1-2; 10 bases line up with TRBD1. The germline V gene encodes CDR1 MNHEY and CDR2 SMNVEV (reference sequence). The CDR3 is 19 residues long. Unmatched junction bases numbered 17, after V lost 6 bases and J lost 1 base. The CDR3 DNA reads TGTGCCAGCAGCTTCCTACTCAACCTCGGGACAGGGGATAACTATGGCTACACCTTC. Its translation: CASSFLLNLGTGDNYGYTF.

This rearrangement joins TRBV2 to TRBJ2-2; no reliable D call. The V gene's germline CDR1 is SNHLY and CDR2 FYNNEI. Trimming took off 6 bases at V and 1 base at J, with 6 bases between the two ends. This CDR3 contains 13 residues. CDR3 bases: TGTGCCAGCAGCCGACAGAACACCGGGGAGCTGTTTTTT. This encodes CASSRQNTGELFF. Together with reference TRBV2 and TRBJ2-2, the CDR3 gives the full variable domain: EPEVTQTPSHQVTQMGQEVILRCVPISNHLYFYWYRQILGQKVEFLVSFYNNEISEKSEIFDDQFSVERPDGSNFTLKIRSTKLEDSAMYFCASSRQNTGELFFGEGSRLTVL.

The chain couples TRBV5-6 to TRBJ2-1; TRBD2 might be the D (6 bases). The V and J ends lost 4 bases and 6 bases respectively, with 11 bases between them. Germline V gene sequence: CDR1 SGHDT, CDR2 YYEEEE. The CDR3 has 13 amino acids. The CDR3 DNA reads as TGTGCCAGCAGCGTCGGGAGTCCCAATGAGCAGTTCTTC. This encodes CASSVGSPNEQFF.

The genes are TRBV9 and TRBJ2-6; TRBD2 might be the D (5 bases). The germline V and J ends were trimmed by 4 bases and 0 bases, with 8 bases remaining between them. Germline CDR1 reads SGDLS; CDR2 reads YYNGEE. The CDR3 runs 15 residues. In DNA, the CDR3 is TGTGCCAGCAGCATGGGGAGCTCTGGGGCCAACGTCCTGACTTTC. As protein: CASSMGSSGANVLTF.

V usage is TRBV9 and J usage is TRBJ1-3, with 9 bases aligning to TRBD1. Trimming at V came to 0 bases and at J to 3 bases, leaving 7 bases not matched to a gene. Germline-derived CDR1 and CDR2 are SGDLS and YYNGEE. This CDR3 region has 17 residues. CDR3 protein: CASSVGPSDRGGNTIYF. The CDR3 DNA reads as TGTGCCAGCAGCGTAGGCCCCTCGGACAGGGGTGGAAACACCATATATTTT.

The V and J genes are TRBV11-2 and TRBJ1-1; maybe TRBD1 (6 bases). Trimming cost V 1 base and J 1 base, with 7 bases left between them. Germline V gene data show CDR1 as SGHAT and CDR2 as FQNNGV. CDR3 length equals 14 residues. The CDR3 loop is CASSLGQANTEAFF. The CDR3 DNA reads as TGTGCCAGCAGCTTAGGACAGGCGAACACTGAAGCTTTCTTT.